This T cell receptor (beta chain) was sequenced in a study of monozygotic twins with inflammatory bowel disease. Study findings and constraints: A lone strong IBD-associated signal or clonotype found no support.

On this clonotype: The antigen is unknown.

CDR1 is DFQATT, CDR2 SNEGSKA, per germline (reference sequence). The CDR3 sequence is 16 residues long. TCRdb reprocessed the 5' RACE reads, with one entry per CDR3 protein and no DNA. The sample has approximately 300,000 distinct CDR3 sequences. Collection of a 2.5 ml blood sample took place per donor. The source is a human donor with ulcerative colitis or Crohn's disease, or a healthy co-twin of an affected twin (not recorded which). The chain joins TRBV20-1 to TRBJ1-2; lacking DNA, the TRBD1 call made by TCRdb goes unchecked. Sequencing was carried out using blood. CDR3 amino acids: CSARYQYRGPTGGYTF.